This TCR beta chain was obtained from a study of T cell responses to AZD1222 COVID-19 vaccine (dated by TCRdb to 2020 to 2023). At the level of the whole study: A total of 233 trial participants underwent TCR sequencing, of whom 207 had received two doses of AZD1222 and roughly 26 had received two doses of the MenACWY control vaccine. Trial participants were enrolled by age into 18-55, 56-69 and 70-plus year subgroups, with about 150, 28 and 57 TCR-sequenced participants respectively. Overall study outcomes, separate from this receptor: Vaccine-associated CD4 TCRs spanned the whole spike protein, with dominant responses in regions 160-218 and 743-854. Most participants were white British and females outnumbered males, and the authors suggested that clonal diversity may have been underestimated. The 56-69-year group was small, and its depth increase did not reach significance, likely because of low power. Only a handful of AZD1222 recipients were SARS-CoV-2 seropositive at baseline, limiting conclusions about previously exposed vaccinees. After two AZD1222 doses, spike-specific TCR breadth and depth were significantly higher than at day 0 and than in MenACWY recipients. Reportedly, almost half of the unique spike-specific TCRs recognized epitopes lying outside the regions that are mutated in the B.1.351 and B.1.1.7 variants. Because no day 14 peak-response samples were available, repertoires were characterized only after the peak T cell response.

V and J are truncated by 6 bases and 11 bases respectively, leaving an intervening sequence of 14 bases. The CDR3 holds 12 amino acids from the cysteine to the phenylalanine. The retained sequence is limited to the CDR3, 36 bases, with the frame set at the first base. CDR1 and CDR2 are drawn from the germline V gene (reference sequence): LNHDA, SQIVND. Concerning this clone: Its antigen is not yet known. No much larger clone is present one base from it, and per-base qualities are unavailable.

The meaning of the sample's time point label: about 28 days (+/-7) after the second vaccine dose. The treatment or condition tag for this specimen amounts to: meningococcal conjugate vaccine given as trial control. Samples from vaccinated people were obtained from the UK trials COV001 and COV002, which included a single-blind randomized controlled phase 2/3 trial of AZD1222 (ChAdOx1 nCoV-19) in healthy adults. Trial participant PBMC samples were collected at day 0 and day 28 after the second dose for TCRbeta chain sequencing. The CDR3 regions of human TCRbeta chains were analyzed by immunosequencing. On the authors' methods: Repertoire TCRs were matched against a reference library of SARS-CoV-2-specific TCRs generated with the MIRA antigen-specificity platform. Breadth was defined as the fraction of unique TCRs that were SARS-CoV-2-associated, and depth was defined as the fraction of total T cells that were SARS-CoV-2-associated. Using the MIRA data, each spike-specific TCR was mapped to the spike region that the TCR reacts to and placed in a CD4 or CD8 class. Log10-transformed breadth and depth values were compared by one-way ANOVA with Sidak's multiple comparisons tests. TCRdb provides this immuneACCESS table in a form limited to in-frame rearrangements. Some clones are lacking; in checked studies, under half of them reflect an unresolved V gene, and why the rest are absent is not known. V and J calls and clone size follow that table, whereas D and trimming were derived from the DNA. The sample has about 75,000 clones on record, more than 70% of them singletons. 9% to 10% of the sample lies in the top ten.

Recombination linked TRBV19 to TRBJ1-5; TRBD1 is possibly the D segment (5 matching bases). The sample in question was peripheral blood, obtained 28 days after the second dose of the MenACWY control vaccine. The TCR was taken from an adult who received the MenACWY meningococcal vaccine as a control. CDR3 region: CASSPGTASQHF. The bases are TGTGCCAGTAGCCCTGGGACCGCCTCCCAGCATTTT.